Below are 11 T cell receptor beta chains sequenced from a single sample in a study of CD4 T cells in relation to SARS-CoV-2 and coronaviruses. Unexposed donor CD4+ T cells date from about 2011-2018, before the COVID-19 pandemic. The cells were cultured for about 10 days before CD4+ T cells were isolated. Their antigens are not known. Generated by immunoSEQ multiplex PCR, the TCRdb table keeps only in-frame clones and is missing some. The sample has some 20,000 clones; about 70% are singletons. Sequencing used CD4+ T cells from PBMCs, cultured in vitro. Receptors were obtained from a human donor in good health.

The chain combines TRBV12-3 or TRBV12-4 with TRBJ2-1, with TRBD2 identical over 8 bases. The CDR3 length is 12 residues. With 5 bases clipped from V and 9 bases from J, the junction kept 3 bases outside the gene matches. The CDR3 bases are TGTGCCAGCAGTCCCGGGACTAGTGAGCAGTTCTTC. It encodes CASSPGTSEQFF.

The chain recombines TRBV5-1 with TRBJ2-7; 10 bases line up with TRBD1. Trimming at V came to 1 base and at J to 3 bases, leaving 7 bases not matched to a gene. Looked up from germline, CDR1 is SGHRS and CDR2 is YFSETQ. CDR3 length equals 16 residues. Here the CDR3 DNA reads TGCGCCAGCAGCTTGTCCCCCGGGACAGGGGTCTACGAGCAGTACTTC. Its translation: CASSLSPGTGVYEQYF.

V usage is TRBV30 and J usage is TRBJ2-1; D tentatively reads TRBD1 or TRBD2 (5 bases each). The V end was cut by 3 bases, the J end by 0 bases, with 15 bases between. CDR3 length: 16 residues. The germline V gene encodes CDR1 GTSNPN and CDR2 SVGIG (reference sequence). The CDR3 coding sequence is TGTGCCTGGAGCAACCGGGGCCTAAGCTCCTACAATGAGCAGTTCTTC. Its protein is CAWSNRGLSSYNEQFF.

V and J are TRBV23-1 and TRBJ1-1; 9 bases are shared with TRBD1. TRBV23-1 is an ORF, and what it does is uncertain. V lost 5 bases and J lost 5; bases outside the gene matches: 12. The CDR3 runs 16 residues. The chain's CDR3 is CASSYYRDRDVTEAFF. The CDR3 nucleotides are TGCGCCAGCAGTTACTACCGGGACAGGGATGTTACTGAAGCTTTCTTT.

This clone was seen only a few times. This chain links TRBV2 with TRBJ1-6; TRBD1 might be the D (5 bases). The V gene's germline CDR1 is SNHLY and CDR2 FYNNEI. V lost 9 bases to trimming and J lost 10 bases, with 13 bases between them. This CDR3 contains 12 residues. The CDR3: CARTGGGSPLHF. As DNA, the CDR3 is TGTGCCAGAACGGGGGGGGGATCACCCCTCCACTTT.

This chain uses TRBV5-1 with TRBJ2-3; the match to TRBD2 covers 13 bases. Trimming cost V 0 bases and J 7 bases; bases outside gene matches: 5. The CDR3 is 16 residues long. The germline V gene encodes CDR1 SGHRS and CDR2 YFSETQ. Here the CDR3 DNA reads TGCGCCAGCAGCTTGGAACTAGCGGGAGGGCCATATACGCAGTATTTT. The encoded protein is CASSLELAGGPYTQYF.

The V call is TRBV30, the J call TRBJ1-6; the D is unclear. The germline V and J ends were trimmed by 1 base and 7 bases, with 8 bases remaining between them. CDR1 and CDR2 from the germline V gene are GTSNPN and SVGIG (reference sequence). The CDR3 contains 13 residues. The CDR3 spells CAWSEALNSPLHF. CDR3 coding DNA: TGTGCCTGGAGTGAGGCCCTAAATTCACCCCTCCACTTT. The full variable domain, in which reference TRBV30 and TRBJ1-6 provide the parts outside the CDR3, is SQTIHQWPATLVQPVGSPLSLECTVEGTSNPNLYWYRQAAGRGLQLLFYSVGIGQISSEVPQNLSASRPQDRQFILSSKKLLLSDSGFYLCAWSEALNSPLHFGNGTRLTVT.

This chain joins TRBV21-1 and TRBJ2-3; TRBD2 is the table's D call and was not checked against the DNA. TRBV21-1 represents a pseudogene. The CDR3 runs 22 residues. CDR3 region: CASSKALGQRKLAGGVTDTQYF. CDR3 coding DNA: TGTGCCAGCAGCAAAGCGCTCGGACAGAGAAAACTAGCGGGAGGGGTCACAGATACGCAGTATTTT.

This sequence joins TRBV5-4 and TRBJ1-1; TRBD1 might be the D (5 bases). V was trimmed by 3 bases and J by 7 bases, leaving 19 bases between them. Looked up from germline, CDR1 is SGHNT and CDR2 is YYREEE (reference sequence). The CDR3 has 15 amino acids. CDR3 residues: CASSYGRQGGGEAFF. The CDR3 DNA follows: TGTGCCAGCAGCTATGGGCGGCAGGGTGGGGGTGAAGCTTTCTTT.

The CDR3 sequence is CSASDSGTNYGYTF. The CDR3 DNA sequence: TGCAGTGCTAGTGACTCCGGGACCAACTATGGCTACACCTTC. The chain joins TRBV20-1 to TRBJ1-2, with D possibly TRBD1 on 5 matching bases. The germline V gene encodes CDR1 DFQATT and CDR2 SNEGSKA (reference sequence). Trimming left V 3 bases short and J 2 bases short, with 13 bases between. The CDR3 runs to 14 residues.

The CDR3 coding sequence is TGTGCCAGCAGCTTAGTAGGCAGTAATTTAGGGACCCAGTACTTC. Residues: CASSLVGSNLGTQYF. The gene calls are TRBV11-2 and TRBJ2-5; D gene unclear. Germline CDR1 reads SGHAT; CDR2 reads FQNNGV. V was trimmed by 1 base and J by 7 bases, leaving 16 bases between them. The CDR3 sequence is 15 residues long.